This entry describes one T cell receptor beta chain. Some clones are missing from TCRdb's copy, which holds only in-frame ones; the method was immunoSEQ multiplex PCR. The sample shows tens of thousands of clones, around 74% of them seen only once. Time point denoted: cycle 4 day 1 (C4D1), after less than seven weeks of nivolumab. Each and every patient relapsed after autologous stem cell transplantation, and patients got differing brentuximab vedotin exposure. The data belong to a study of PD-1 blockade in classical Hodgkin lymphoma. Here the sequenced sample was peripheral blood mononuclear cells (PBMCs), taken before the fourth cycle of nivolumab. This sequence was found in a human donor with classical Hodgkin lymphoma.

The DNA of the CDR3 is TGCGCCAGCAGGCAAGGTCAGGGGACCTACGAGCAGTACTTC. This sequence encodes CASRQGQGTYEQYF. The chain recombines TRBV5-1 with TRBJ2-7; TRBD1 is a possible D gene (6 bases). Deletions cut 5 bases from V and 2 bases from J, with 14 bases between. CDR1 is SGHRS and CDR2 is YFSETQ in the germline V gene. CDR3 length: 14 residues.